This T cell receptor beta chain was identified during a study of T cells after posttransplantation cyclophosphamide. Methotrexate plus calcineurin inhibitor accompanied controls' myeloablative marrow transplants; sampling was 1 year later. This clone was observed a handful of times. Its antigen remains unknown. General study findings and limits: Donor CD8+ memory clones often dominated recipient blood repertoires at later times. Tissue-infiltrating T cells from skin or gut overlapped little with blood T cells. Recipient CMV seropositivity and CMV reactivation strongly tracked TRB clonality.

V lost 0 bases to trimming and J lost 8 bases; unmatched junction nucleotides: 10. Germline CDR1 reads SGDLS; CDR2 reads YYNGEE. CDR3 length: 16 amino acids. The assay was immunoSEQ multiplex PCR, and TCRdb's table has in-frame clones only and misses some. The top ten clones hold about 2.8% of a sample with roughly 15,000 clones, 70% to 90% of them seen once. The clonotype comes from a male patient aged 25-45 years who received an allogeneic stem cell transplant from an unrelated donor, was CMV-positive, and had acute and chronic GVHD. Some T cells may have originated in the graft donor. The sequencing used PBMCs, collected 410 to 450 days after allogeneic stem cell transplant with calcineurin inhibitor and methotrexate. The V and J genes are TRBV9 and TRBJ2-1, with 8 bases identical to TRBD1. The CDR3 DNA follows: TGTGCCAGCAGCGTAGGGGGCAGGGGGCGAACTCATGAGCAGTTCTTC. This translates into CASSVGGRGRTHEQFF.